The 8 T cell receptor beta chains given below trace back to one sample, sequenced in a study of siplizumab effects on memory and regulatory T cells (dated by TCRdb to 2018 to 2020). The library was built by means of the immunoSEQ multiplex PCR assay. TCRdb limited this immuneACCESS table to in-frame rearrangements with V and J called. A share of clones is missing; checked studies link under half to unresolved V genes, and the rest is unexplained. A total of roughly 70,000 clones appear in this sample, about 92% of them only once. The leading ten clones occupy 5% of the sample. The sample was CD8+ T cells sorted from blood. Source of these receptors: a human donor in good health.

This clone was detected a few times. V is TRBV9 and J is TRBJ2-3, with 8 bases matching TRBD2. The CDR3 extends over 15 amino acids. The V gene's germline CDR1 is SGDLS and CDR2 YYNGEE. Trimming at V came to 0 bases and at J to 5 bases, leaving 5 bases not matched to a gene. This CDR3 is CASSVAGGPGDTQYF. As DNA, the CDR3 is TGTGCCAGCAGCGTAGCGGGGGGGCCGGGAGATACGCAGTATTTT.

The J gene is TRBJ2-7, the V gene TRBV19; the D gene is possibly TRBD1 (6 bases). CDR1 LNHDA and CDR2 SQIVND come from the germline V gene (reference sequence). The CDR3 spans 13 residues. The V end lost 1 base, the J end lost 2 bases, and 6 bases lay between the germline ends. The CDR3 DNA is TGTGCCAGTAGTATAGGGACAGCCTACGAGCAGTACTTC. Its protein is CASSIGTAYEQYF.

This chain links TRBV5-1 with TRBJ2-1, with D hard to call. CDR1 and CDR2 from the germline V gene are SGHRS and YFSETQ. The germline V and J ends were trimmed by 0 bases and 4 bases, with 5 bases remaining between them. The CDR3 covers 13 residues. In nucleotides, the CDR3 is TGCGCCAGCAGCTTGGTTGATTACAATGAGCAGTTCTTC. This codes for CASSLVDYNEQFF.

This chain links TRBV6-1 with TRBJ2-1; D may be TRBD1 (5 bases). Germline V gene sequence: CDR1 MNHNS, CDR2 SASEGT. This CDR3 has 16 residues. V lost 1 base and J lost 6, with 16 bases in between. This CDR3 reads CASSEGWGTGANEQFF. In DNA, the CDR3 is TGTGCCAGCAGTGAAGGATGGGGAACAGGTGCCAATGAGCAGTTCTTC.

The chain joins TRBV5-4 to TRBJ2-5, with 11 bases aligning to TRBD2. V was pared by 4 bases and J by 2 bases, with 4 bases of the junction left unmatched. The germline V gene encodes CDR1 SGHNT and CDR2 YYREEE (reference sequence). The CDR3 spans 15 residues. This CDR3 is CASSPGLAEQETQYF. CDR3 nucleotide sequence: TGTGCCAGCAGCCCGGGACTAGCGGAACAAGAGACCCAGTACTTC.

Here the CDR3 reads CASSPTGKGYGYTF. The CDR3 DNA is TGTGCCAGCAGTCCGACAGGGAAGGGGTATGGCTACACCTTC. The chain has TRBV28 and TRBJ1-2, with 7 bases matching TRBD1. The germline CDR1 and CDR2 sequences are MDHEN and SYDVKM. With 5 bases clipped from V and 5 bases from J, the junction kept 8 bases outside the gene matches. This CDR3 contains 14 residues.

This clone came up once. The genes are TRBV6-6 and TRBJ1-2, with D unclear. CDR1 is MNHNY, CDR2 SVGAGI, per germline (reference sequence). The CDR3 is made up of 13 amino acids. Trimming took off 6 bases at V and 8 bases at J, with 16 bases between the two ends. Here the CDR3 reads CASSRVASEGYTF. The CDR3 coding sequence is TGTGCCAGCAGCCGGGTGGCGTCGGAAGGCTACACCTTC.

The V gene is TRBV27, the J gene TRBJ2-5, with D perhaps TRBD2 (6 bases). V dropped 9 bases and J dropped 9 bases, with 11 bases sitting between them. Looked up from germline, CDR1 is MNHEY and CDR2 is SMNVEV (reference sequence). The CDR3 extends over 10 amino acids. The CDR3 bases are TGTGCCAGTAGAGGAGGGGCCCAGTACTTC. This translates into CASRGGAQYF.